The following is a T cell receptor beta chain sequence with its context. Through negative isolation, CD4+ and CD8+ T cells were obtained, while TEMRA cells were enriched using FACS. This CDR3 region has 13 residues. Trimming pared 1 base from V and 7 bases from J, leaving 11 bases between. Germline loops: CDR1 DFQATT, CDR2 SNEGSKA (reference sequence). RNA was extracted with the RNeasy kit, and a quantity of roughly 0.5 to 1 ug was reverse transcribed using random hexamers. Multiplex PCR with immunoSEQ amplified the TCR beta CDR3 across 54 Vbeta and 13 Jbeta. TCRdb reprocessed the immunoSEQ multiplex PCR reads via MiXCR and lists one record per CDR3 protein. The table records about 140,000 distinct CDR3 sequences, roughly 94% of them present only once. These data are taken from a study of CD8 T cells in Susac syndrome. The overall study: Patients with Susac syndrome were therapy-naive, treated with corticosteroids, or treated with intravenous immunoglobulin alone when blood was collected.

This chain connects TRBV20-1 to TRBJ2-1; D remains unclear. Sequenced sample: CD4+ T cells from PBMCs. The sequence was collected from a human donor with Susac syndrome. CDR3 residues: CSARVGNRNEQFF. CDR3 DNA sequence: TGCAGTGCTAGAGTGGGAAATCGGAATGAGCAGTTCTTC.